This paragraph covers one T cell receptor beta chain sequence. This CDR3 region has 13 residues. Deletions cut 1 base from V and 5 bases from J, with 6 bases between. This sample was taken from a study of blood T cell repertoires in COVID-19. TCRdb keeps only in-frame clones here, not all; method: immunoSEQ multiplex PCR. The table includes 540,000 or so clones, about 89% detected once. The chain carries TRBV12-3 or TRBV12-4 and TRBJ1-5, with D unresolved. Material for sequencing was peripheral blood. The source of this sequence is a woman aged 50 to 60 with COVID-19, enrolled during active disease. This CDR3 reads CASSLGGYQPQHF. DNA of the CDR3: TGTGCCAGCAGTTTAGGAGGTTATCAGCCCCAGCATTTT.